This T cell receptor (beta chain) was documented in a study of blood T cell repertoires in COVID-19. In the source study's methods: From reference gene primer amplification, estimates of nucleated cell counts were derived. Data came from immunoSEQ multiplex PCR; TCRdb stores just in-frame clones and leaves some out. V and J calls and clone size are given by that table; D and trimming were obtained from the DNA. This table holds around 140,000 clones, roughly 78% found once. All recovered Cohort 3 donors got two negative PCRs, got clearance, or saw symptom resolution. This receptor was identified in a woman aged 45 to 65 who had recovered from COVID-19. Sequenced: PBMCs or T cells enriched from blood (not recorded which).

CDR3 amino acids: CASSAGQGSQPQHF. Here the CDR3 DNA reads TGTGCCAGCAGCGCCGGACAGGGGTCGCAGCCCCAGCATTTT. The chain combines TRBV9 with TRBJ1-5; 9 bases agree with TRBD1. In germline, CDR1 is SGDLS, CDR2 YYNGEE. J lost 7 bases, V lost 3 bases, and 5 bases had no gene match. This CDR3 has 14 residues.